This is a list of T cell receptor beta chains from one sample in a study of blood T cell repertoires in COVID-19. Measured with immunoSEQ multiplex PCR; TCRdb has only the in-frame clones, and not every one. The sample contains about 59,000 clones, around 80% of which appear only once. Sequencing was carried out using peripheral blood. Every receptor here comes from a human donor in a cohort sampled during active COVID-19. Both conserved end residues are part of each CDR3. Each record gives: CDR3 DNA, CDR3 protein, clone size, J gene, V gene, D gene. The D gene is left open where the match is weak. Only some rows state a clone size, as once, few, many or a class for expanded clones.

CDR3 DNA: TGTGCCAGCAGCTCCGGGACAGGGGACTGGAACACTGAAGCTTTCTTT; CDR3 protein: CASSSGTGDWNTEAFF; clone size: -; J gene: TRBJ1-1; V gene: TRBV7-8; D gene: TRBD1
CDR3 DNA: TGTGCCAGCAGCTTTTTTGGGACATCGAACACCGGGGAGCTGTTTTTT; CDR3 protein: CASSFFGTSNTGELFF; clone size: -; J gene: TRBJ2-2; V gene: TRBV5-5; D gene: -
CDR3 DNA: TGTGCCAGCAGGAGGACAGGGGGCACTGAAGCTTTCTTT; CDR3 protein: CASRRTGGTEAFF; clone size: once; J gene: TRBJ1-1; V gene: TRBV6-5; D gene: TRBD1
CDR3 DNA: TGTGCCAGCAGTTTAGTTTCAGGGGGCAAGGATGAGCAGTTCTTC; CDR3 protein: CASSLVSGGKDEQFF; clone size: -; J gene: TRBJ2-1; V gene: TRBV28; D gene: TRBD1
CDR3 DNA: TGTGCCACCTCTAAAGAGTACGAGCAGTACTTC; CDR3 protein: CATSKEYEQYF; clone size: -; J gene: TRBJ2-7; V gene: TRBV15; D gene: -
CDR3 DNA: TGCAGCGTTGGACAGGTTGGGGTCGGCGGGGAGCTGTTTTTT; CDR3 protein: CSVGQVGVGGELFF; clone size: -; J gene: TRBJ2-2; V gene: TRBV29-1; D gene: -
CDR3 DNA: TGTGCCACCAGCAGTTCACAGGGGGGGAGCGCAGATACGCAGTATTTT; CDR3 protein: CATSSSQGGSADTQYF; clone size: -; J gene: TRBJ2-3; V gene: TRBV15; D gene: -
CDR3 DNA: TGTGCCAGCAGTACAATCACAGGGGCAGGCTATGGCTACACCTTC; CDR3 protein: CASSTITGAGYGYTF; clone size: -; J gene: TRBJ1-2; V gene: TRBV7-9; D gene: TRBD1
CDR3 DNA: TGTGCCAGCAGTTACGTCTCGGCCGGGGAGCTGTTTTTT; CDR3 protein: CASSYVSAGELFF; clone size: once; J gene: TRBJ2-2; V gene: TRBV6-2/TRBV6-3; D gene: -
CDR3 DNA: TGCGCCAGCAGGCCGAGACTAGGTAGCACAGATACGCAGTATTTT; CDR3 protein: CASRPRLGSTDTQYF; clone size: -; J gene: TRBJ2-3; V gene: TRBV5-1; D gene: -
CDR3 DNA: TGTGCCAGCGCCTCTGAGGGGGGGAATCAGCCCCAGCATTTT; CDR3 protein: CASASEGGNQPQHF; clone size: -; J gene: TRBJ1-5; V gene: TRBV2; D gene: -
CDR3 DNA: TGTGCCAGCAACCACGGGACAGGGAGTCTAACTGAAGCTTTCTTT; CDR3 protein: CASNHGTGSLTEAFF; clone size: few; J gene: TRBJ1-1; V gene: TRBV6-6; D gene: TRBD1
CDR3 DNA: TGTGCCAGCACCGACAGGGGGCTAGGAGTTGGCAATGAGCAGTTCTTC; CDR3 protein: CASTDRGLGVGNEQFF; clone size: -; J gene: TRBJ2-1; V gene: TRBV7-2; D gene: TRBD1
CDR3 DNA: TGCGCCAGCAGTGATTGGGAGGGTCCTAATTCACCCCTCCACTTT; CDR3 protein: CASSDWEGPNSPLHF; clone size: -; J gene: TRBJ1-6; V gene: TRBV10-1; D gene: -
CDR3 DNA: TGTGCCAGCAGTGCTTTGCATAGCTCCTACAATGAGCAGTTCTTC; CDR3 protein: CASSALHSSYNEQFF; clone size: -; J gene: TRBJ2-1; V gene: TRBV6-4; D gene: -
CDR3 DNA: TGTGCCAGTCGACAGGGGAGCTCCTACGAGCAGTACTTC; CDR3 protein: CASRQGSSYEQYF; clone size: -; J gene: TRBJ2-7; V gene: TRBV27; D gene: TRBD1
CDR3 DNA: TGTGCCAGCAGCTTAAATAGGGGGACCGGGGAGCTGTTTTTT; CDR3 protein: CASSLNRGTGELFF; clone size: -; J gene: TRBJ2-2; V gene: TRBV7-2; D gene: -
CDR3 DNA: TGTGCCAGCAGTTTCCCCGGGACAGGGGCTTACGAGCAGTACTTC; CDR3 protein: CASSFPGTGAYEQYF; clone size: -; J gene: TRBJ2-7; V gene: TRBV28; D gene: TRBD1
CDR3 DNA: TGTGCCAGCAGCGTGGCTAGCGGGAGCCCCGGCACAGATACGCAGTATTTT; CDR3 protein: CASSVASGSPGTDTQYF; clone size: -; J gene: TRBJ2-3; V gene: TRBV4-2; D gene: TRBD2
CDR3 DNA: TGTGCCAGCAGCTGGGACTATAACACTGAAGCTTTCTTT; CDR3 protein: CASSWDYNTEAFF; clone size: -; J gene: TRBJ1-1; V gene: TRBV5-6; D gene: -
CDR3 DNA: TGTGCCAGCAAACAGGGTTCGTATCAGCCCCAGCATTTT; CDR3 protein: CASKQGSYQPQHF; clone size: -; J gene: TRBJ1-5; V gene: TRBV11-3; D gene: -
CDR3 DNA: TGTGCCAGCAGCGTAGGGGGCTTACCCTACGAGCAGTACTTC; CDR3 protein: CASSVGGLPYEQYF; clone size: -; J gene: TRBJ2-7; V gene: TRBV9; D gene: -
CDR3 DNA: TGTGCCAGCAGCCACTCCGAGACAGGGGTTTTAGAGACCCAGTACTTC; CDR3 protein: CASSHSETGVLETQYF; clone size: -; J gene: TRBJ2-5; V gene: TRBV3-1/TRBV3-2; D gene: TRBD1
CDR3 DNA: TGTGCCAGCAGTAGCCACGGACAGGCATCGAATGAAAAACTGTTTTTT; CDR3 protein: CASSSHGQASNEKLFF; clone size: -; J gene: TRBJ1-4; V gene: TRBV28; D gene: TRBD1
CDR3 DNA: TGTGCCACCAGCAGAGATTCTCTGGGACTAGCCTACGAGCAGTACTTC; CDR3 protein: CATSRDSLGLAYEQYF; clone size: -; J gene: TRBJ2-7; V gene: TRBV15; D gene: TRBD2
CDR3 DNA: TGTGCCAGCAGCCTGTCCATACAGGGGGCAGGGGAGACCCAGTACTTC; CDR3 protein: CASSLSIQGAGETQYF; clone size: once; J gene: TRBJ2-5; V gene: TRBV5-5; D gene: TRBD1
CDR3 DNA: TGTGCCAGCAGTTTTGCGGTCTACGGCTACACCTTC; CDR3 protein: CASSFAVYGYTF; clone size: -; J gene: TRBJ1-2; V gene: TRBV12-3/TRBV12-4; D gene: -
CDR3 DNA: TGTGCCAGCATTCCTCGGGACACCCCGCAAGAGACCCAGTACTTC; CDR3 protein: CASIPRDTPQETQYF; clone size: -; J gene: TRBJ2-5; V gene: TRBV28; D gene: -
CDR3 DNA: TGTGCCACCAGTGATAGACAGCACTACACAGATACGCAGTATTTT; CDR3 protein: CATSDRQHYTDTQYF; clone size: -; J gene: TRBJ2-3; V gene: TRBV24-1; D gene: -